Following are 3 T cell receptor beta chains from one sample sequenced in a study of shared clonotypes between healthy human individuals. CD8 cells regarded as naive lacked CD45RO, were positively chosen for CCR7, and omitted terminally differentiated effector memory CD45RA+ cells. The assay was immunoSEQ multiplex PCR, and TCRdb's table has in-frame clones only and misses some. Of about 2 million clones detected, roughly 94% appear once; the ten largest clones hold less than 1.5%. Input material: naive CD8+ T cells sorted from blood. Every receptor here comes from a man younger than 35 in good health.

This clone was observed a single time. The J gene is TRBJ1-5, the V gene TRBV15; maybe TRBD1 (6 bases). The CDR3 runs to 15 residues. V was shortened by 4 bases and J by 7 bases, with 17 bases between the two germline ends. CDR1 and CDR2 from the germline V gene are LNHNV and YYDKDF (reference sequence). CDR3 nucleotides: TGTGCCACCAGCATTTCCAGGGGCGCAGGGCAGCCCCAGCATTTT. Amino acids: CATSISRGAGQPQHF.

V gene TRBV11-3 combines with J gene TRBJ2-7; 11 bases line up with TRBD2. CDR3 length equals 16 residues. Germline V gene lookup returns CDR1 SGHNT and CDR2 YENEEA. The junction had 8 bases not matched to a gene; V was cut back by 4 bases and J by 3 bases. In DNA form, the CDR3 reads TGTGCCAGCAGCTCAAGACTAGCGGGGACAGTCTACGAGCAGTACTTC. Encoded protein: CASSSRLAGTVYEQYF.

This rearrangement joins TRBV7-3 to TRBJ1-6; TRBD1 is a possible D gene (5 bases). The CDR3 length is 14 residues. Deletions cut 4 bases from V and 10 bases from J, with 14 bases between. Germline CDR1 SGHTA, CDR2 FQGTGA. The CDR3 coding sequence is TGTGCCAGCAGCTGGTCAGGGCGGTGGTCACCCCTCCACTTT. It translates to CASSWSGRWSPLHF.